This T cell receptor beta chain was sequenced for a study of Ad26.COV2.S vaccination and SARS-CoV-2 variants. Produced via immunoSEQ multiplex PCR; TCRdb's table is partial and in-frame only. This sample has 400,000 to 500,000 clones; roughly 88% occur once, and the top ten carry about 3.5%. V lost 11 bases and J lost 6, with 19 bases in between. CDR1 and CDR2 (germline): SEHNR, FQNEAQ (reference sequence). CDR3 size: 14 residues. Treatment meaning: some 19 received Ad26.COV2.S at low or high dose, single or two shots; about 5 received placebo; per-sample allocation not given. Samples came from day 63 after the first vaccine or placebo injection.

This sequence originates from a person aged 18-60 years who received the Ad26.COV2.S COVID-19 vaccine or a placebo. The sequences come from peripheral blood, collected in a trial of Ad26.COV2.S vaccine versus placebo. This chain uses TRBV7-9 with TRBJ2-2; D may be TRBD1 or TRBD2 (5 bases each). This chain's CDR3 is CASRAPGWAGELFF. CDR3 DNA sequence: TGTGCCTCCAGGGCCCCGGGGTGGGCCGGGGAGCTGTTTTTT.